This TCR beta chain was sequenced during a study of radiation and T cells in renal cell carcinoma. Using immunoSEQ multiplex PCR, the repertoire was profiled, and TCRdb retains in-frame clones only, with some absent. The top ten clones hold about 6.8% of a sample with roughly 58,000 clones, about 74% of them seen once. The V and J ends lost 4 bases and 3 bases respectively, with 24 bases between them. There are 18 residues in the CDR3. CDR1 and CDR2 (germline): LNHDA, SQIVND (reference sequence). The time point was: blood 4 weeks post-SBRT, at nephrectomy. Treatment reported: 15 Gy SBRT to primary tumor, nephrectomy 4 weeks later.

Sequencing used blood, obtained from a patient whose treatment included radiotherapy and nephrectomy. This chain joins TRBV19 and TRBJ1-2, with D possibly TRBD1 on 5 matching bases. The clonotype originates from a man aged 55-75 years with renal cell carcinoma. The CDR3 DNA reads as TGTGCCAGTAGTAGCCCCCCGGGACGGGGGGAGGGCGACTATGGCTACACCTTC. Translation: CASSSPPGRGEGDYGYTF.